The 25 T cell receptor beta chains reported below all come from one sample, sequenced in a study of HIV-infected patients and healthy controls. All unsorted peripheral T cells were captured because whole blood was used without fractionation. Reverse transcription used 450 to 650 ng RNA and constant-region primers for alpha and beta. Alpha and beta chain libraries were made separately by chain-specific third strand synthesis with multiplexing indices. MiXCR was run by TCRdb on the 5' RACE reads, yielding one entry per CDR3 protein. The sample consists of about 9,600 distinct CDR3 sequences, 7.3% of them appearing once. The source was blood, collected before antiretroviral therapy. These receptors originate from an adult with HIV infection.

There are many counts of this clonotype. The chain uses TRBV7-2 and TRBJ1-5; D not certain. Germline CDR1 SGHTA, CDR2 FQGNSA. The CDR3 loop spans 12 amino acids. The V and J ends lost 5 bases and 3 bases respectively, with 5 bases between them. The CDR3 here is CASSPFNQPQHF. The CDR3, as DNA: TGTGCCAGCAGCCCCTTCAATCAGCCCCAGCATTTT.

In its sample, this clonotype was seen many times. CDR3 DNA: TGTGCCAGCAGTACAAGATTGACCGAAGCTTTCTTT. As protein: CASSTRLTEAFF. The rearrangement uses TRBV2 and TRBJ1-1; unclear D gene. Trimming cost V 5 bases and J 8 bases, with 12 bases left between them. The CDR3 runs 12 residues. Germline CDR1 SNHLY, CDR2 FYNNEI.

This clonotype appeared many times. This chain joins TRBV29-1 and TRBJ2-5; D might be TRBD1 (6 bases). CDR3 size: 12 residues. Germline V gene data show CDR1 as SQVTM and CDR2 as ANQGSEA. Trimming left V 4 bases short and J 5 bases short, with 11 bases between. The CDR3 coding sequence is TGCAGCGTTGGCGACAGGCCGGAGACCCAGTACTTC. Translation: CSVGDRPETQYF.

To note about this clonotype: A much bigger clone sits one base away, suggesting this may be a read error. The chain is built from TRBV5-4 and TRBJ2-1, with TRBD1 matching 8 bases. The CDR3 runs 15 residues. Germline V gene sequence: CDR1 SGHNT, CDR2 YYREEE (reference sequence). The CDR3: CVSSPDRGQTNEQFF. In DNA form, the CDR3 reads TGTGTCAGCAGCCCTGACAGGGGTCAGACCAATGAGCAGTTCTTC. Full variable domain (rest looked up from reference TRBV5-4 and TRBJ2-1): ETGVTQSPTHLIKTRGQQVTLRCSSQSGHNTVSWYQQALGQGPQFIFQYYREEENGRGNFPPRFSGLQFPNYSSELNVNALELDDSALYLCVSSPDRGQTNEQFFGPGTRLTVL.

This clonotype was found many times. The chain combines TRBV5-1 with TRBJ2-3; 7 bases align to TRBD2. J was trimmed by 4 bases and V by 4 bases; bases with no gene match: 12. Germline V gene lookup returns CDR1 SGHRS and CDR2 YFSETQ. CDR3 length: 16 residues. The CDR3, as DNA: TGCGCCAGCAGCCTGTCCGGCGGGGGAGGTTCAGATACGCAGTATTTT. Its translation is CASSLSGGGGSDTQYF.

This clonotype occurred many times. This sequence joins TRBV2 and TRBJ2-5, with D possibly being TRBD1 (5 bases). Germline-derived CDR1 and CDR2 are SNHLY and FYNNEI. Trimming shortened V by 2 bases and J by 3 bases, and 10 bases separated the two germline ends. This CDR3 is 14 amino acids long. Written as DNA, the CDR3 is TGTGCCAGCAGTGAACAGGGCCCCGAAGAGACCCAGTACTTC. Amino acid sequence: CASSEQGPEETQYF.

This clonotype is labeled large. This chain links TRBV21-1 with TRBJ1-1; TRBD1 reflects the table's D call only, with no check against the DNA. TRBV21-1 is marked as a pseudogene. This CDR3 region has 16 residues. CDR3 bases: TGTGCCAGCAGGAAAAGGGGGAAGGGGCAGGGGACTGAAGCTTTCTTT. Translation gives CASRKRGKGQGTEAFF.

This clonotype has at least ten counts. The chain joins TRBV10-2 to TRBJ2-2; D perhaps matches TRBD2 (6 bases). Trimming stripped 10 bases from V and 5 bases from J, with 26 bases between. From germline, CDR1 is WSHSY and CDR2 SAAADI. The CDR3 extends over 17 amino acids. This CDR3 reads CATIVEKEGRRTGELFF. Written as DNA, the CDR3 is TGCGCCACCATAGTAGAGAAGGAGGGAAGGAGGACCGGGGAGCTGTTTTTT.

This clonotype was detected ten times or more. The chain couples TRBV12-3 or TRBV12-4 to TRBJ2-5; 9 bases match TRBD2. V was pared by 7 bases and J by 6 bases, with 6 bases of the junction left unmatched. The CDR3 is 13 amino acids. Here the CDR3 reads CASTLAGRKTQYF. For the CDR3, the DNA is TGTGCCAGCACGCTAGCGGGGAGAAAGACCCAGTACTTC.

This clonotype was counted ten times or more. The genes are TRBV12-3 or TRBV12-4 and TRBJ1-5; TRBD1 is a possible D gene (5 bases). The CDR3 length is 14 residues. V lost 4 bases to trimming and J lost 5 bases, with 12 bases between them. In DNA, the CDR3 is TGTGCCAGCAGTTCATCCGGGGACGATCAGCCCCAGCATTTT. Its protein product is CASSSSGDDQPQHF.

This clonotype was recorded at least ten times. This chain joins TRBV19 and TRBJ2-7; D may be TRBD2 (6 bases). CDR1 and CDR2 (germline): LNHDA, SQIVND (reference sequence). This CDR3 has 14 residues. Trimming removed 3 bases at V and 6 bases at J, with 15 bases between. This CDR3 reads CASSIGGEAGEQYF. The CDR3 bases are TGTGCCAGTAGTATCGGGGGTGAGGCTGGCGAGCAGTACTTC.

This clonotype was counted ten times or more. V usage is TRBV20-1 and J usage is TRBJ2-3, with D possibly matching TRBD2 (5 bases). This CDR3 has 10 amino acids. Germline CDR1 reads DFQATT; CDR2 reads SNEGSKA (reference sequence). Trimming took off 4 bases at V and 14 bases at J, with 13 bases between the two ends. CDR3 loop: CSATGPEGYF. The CDR3 bases are TGCAGTGCTACGGGTCCCGAGGGGTATTTT.

This clonotype was observed at least ten times. The V and J genes are TRBV24-1 and TRBJ2-1; D call uncertain. There are 14 residues in the CDR3. Trimming took 10 bases from V and 4 from J, leaving 16 bases between them. Germline V lookup: CDR1 KGHDR, CDR2 SFDVKD. This CDR3 reads CATGGADNYNEQFF. The CDR3 DNA sequence: TGTGCCACTGGCGGTGCAGATAATTACAATGAGCAGTTCTTC.

The rearrangement links TRBV7-2 to TRBJ2-7, with 9 bases lining up with TRBD2. CDR3 size: 13 residues. Unmatched junction bases numbered 5, after V lost 8 bases and J lost 3 bases. Germline lookup yields CDR1 SGHTA and CDR2 FQGNSA. The CDR3 spells CASQRGAVYEQYF. Written as DNA, the CDR3 is TGTGCCAGCCAGCGGGGGGCCGTCTACGAGCAGTACTTC.

The genes are TRBV20-1 and TRBJ2-2; no definite D call. The V end lost 0 bases, the J end lost 2 bases, and 4 bases lay between the germline ends. This CDR3 spans 13 amino acids. Germline CDR1 and CDR2: DFQATT and SNEGSKA (reference sequence). This CDR3 reads CSARDPNTGELFF. CDR3 nucleotides: TGCAGTGCTAGAGATCCAAACACCGGGGAGCTGTTTTTT.

This clonotype was observed at least ten times. The chain couples TRBV7-8 to TRBJ2-7; D remains ambiguous. CDR3 length: 13 residues. In germline, CDR1 is SGHVS, CDR2 FQNEAQ. Trimming stripped 8 bases from V and 5 bases from J, with 16 bases between. CDR3 DNA: TGTGCCAGCTCCCCTCCCCGTTTCGACGAGCAGTACTTC. Translation gives CASSPPRFDEQYF. Combining the CDR3 with reference TRBV7-8 and TRBJ2-7 gives the whole variable domain GAGVSQSPRYKVAKRGQDVALRCDPISGHVSLFWYQQALGQGPEFLTYFQNEAQLDKSGLPSDRFFAERPEGSVSTLKIQRTQQEDSAVYLCASSPPRFDEQYFGPGTRLTVT.

In its sample, this clonotype was seen many times. The J gene is TRBJ2-1, the V gene TRBV7-6, with 14 bases that match TRBD2. Trimming took 4 bases from V and 7 from J; bases not matched to a gene: 3. The CDR3 consists of 15 residues. Germline V gene data show CDR1 as SGHVS and CDR2 as FNYEAQ. The CDR3 DNA sequence: TGTGCCAGCAGCTGGACTAGCGGGGGGTCGAATGAGCAGTTCTTC. It codes for CASSWTSGGSNEQFF.

This clonotype was picked up many times. The chain is built from TRBV5-8 and TRBJ2-3; 7 bases match TRBD1. Germline values: CDR1 SGHTS, CDR2 YDEGEE. The V and J ends lost 3 bases and 2 bases, in that order; junction bases with no gene match: 3. The CDR3 spans 14 residues. The CDR3 region is CASSSGQNTDTQYF. The CDR3 DNA reads as TGTGCCAGCAGCTCGGGACAGAACACAGATACGCAGTATTTT.

This clonotype was observed at least ten times. The chain joins TRBV5-1 to TRBJ1-5; possibly TRBD1 for D (6 bases). Germline assignment: CDR1 SGHRS and CDR2 YFSETQ. The CDR3 covers 14 residues. The V gene lost 0 bases and the J gene lost 4 bases, with 8 bases spanning the gap. In DNA, the CDR3 is TGCGCCAGCAGCTTGGACGGACAGAATCAGCCCCAGCATTTT. Encoded protein: CASSLDGQNQPQHF.

This clonotype was picked up many times. The chain combines TRBV19 with TRBJ2-1; TRBD2 aligns across 8 bases. Germline lookup yields CDR1 LNHDA and CDR2 SQIVND (reference sequence). The V and J ends lost 3 bases and 2 bases, in that order; junction bases with no gene match: 6. This CDR3 has 16 residues. CDR3 region: CASSILSGGTYNEQFF. As DNA, the CDR3 is TGTGCCAGTAGTATCCTGAGCGGGGGAACCTACAATGAGCAGTTCTTC.

This clonotype was detected ten times or more. V usage is TRBV18 and J usage is TRBJ1-1, with a weak D call TRBD1 (5 bases). The CDR3 consists of 12 residues. CDR1 and CDR2 (germline): KGHSH, LQKENI. The V end lost 3 bases, the J end lost 7 bases, and 9 bases lay between the germline ends. CDR3 amino acids: CASSPGRDEAFF. CDR3 sequence (DNA): TGTGCCAGCTCACCTGGCAGGGATGAAGCTTTCTTT.

This clonotype has ten or more counts. The rearrangement joins TRBV7-9 to TRBJ2-5; D is unresolved. The V and J ends lost 2 bases and 1 base respectively, with 11 bases between them. CDR3 length: 15 amino acids. Germline lookup yields CDR1 SEHNR and CDR2 FQNEAQ (reference sequence). In nucleotides, the CDR3 is TGTGCCAGCAGCTTAACGGGCGCCAGCCAAGAGACCCAGTACTTC. It specifies CASSLTGASQETQYF.

The genes are TRBV4-3 and TRBJ1-1; D is ambiguous. The V end was cut by 4 bases, the J end by 2 bases, with 8 bases between. The germline V gene has CDR1 LGHNA and CDR2 YSLEER. CDR3 length: 13 amino acids. CDR3 DNA: TGCGCCAGCAGCCTTTTTCGAAACACTGAAGCTTTCTTT. Translating it yields CASSLFRNTEAFF.

This rearrangement joins TRBV19 to TRBJ2-1, with TRBD2 matching over 10 bases. The CDR3 totals 15 residues. J lost 3 bases, V lost 9 bases, and 8 bases had no gene match. Germline lookup yields CDR1 LNHDA and CDR2 SQIVND (reference sequence). The CDR3 nucleotides are TGTGCCAGCTTGGAAGCGGGGGGGAACTACAATGAGCAGTTCTTC. Protein: CASLEAGGNYNEQFF.

In its sample, this clonotype was seen many times. This chain connects TRBV12-3 or TRBV12-4 to TRBJ1-4, with 7 nucleotides matching TRBD1. The CDR3 runs 15 residues. V gave up 0 bases and J gave up 3 bases; unmatched junction bases: 1. The CDR3 sequence is CASSLAGTANEKLFF. CDR3 DNA: TGTGCCAGCAGTTTAGCCGGGACAGCTAATGAAAAACTGTTTTTT.